This TCR beta chain was identified in a study of human T cells and chemical hapten exposure. V dropped 3 bases and J dropped 0 bases, with 13 bases sitting between them. This CDR3 is built from 16 residues. Indicated time point: patch test 3, about 24 weeks after DPC sensitization. The treatment: therapeutic diphenylcyclopropenone sensitization with weekly scalp DPC. TCRdb re-called the RACE reads with MiXCR, one entry per CDR3 protein. In the table there are approximately 97,000 distinct CDR3 sequences, 25% to 35% of which are singletons. This chain links TRBV12-3 or TRBV12-4 with TRBJ2-3, with D unclear. The sequences come from whole blood, collected in connection with sensitization to the hapten diphenylcyclopropenone (DPC). The source of this sequence is a man aged 35 to 55 with alopecia areata. Some clones in this sample may be carry-over from other donors' samples. For the CDR3, the DNA is TGTGCCAGCAGTTTCGGCATCCGTGCTAGCACAGATACGCAGTATTTT. Translation gives CASSFGIRASTDTQYF.